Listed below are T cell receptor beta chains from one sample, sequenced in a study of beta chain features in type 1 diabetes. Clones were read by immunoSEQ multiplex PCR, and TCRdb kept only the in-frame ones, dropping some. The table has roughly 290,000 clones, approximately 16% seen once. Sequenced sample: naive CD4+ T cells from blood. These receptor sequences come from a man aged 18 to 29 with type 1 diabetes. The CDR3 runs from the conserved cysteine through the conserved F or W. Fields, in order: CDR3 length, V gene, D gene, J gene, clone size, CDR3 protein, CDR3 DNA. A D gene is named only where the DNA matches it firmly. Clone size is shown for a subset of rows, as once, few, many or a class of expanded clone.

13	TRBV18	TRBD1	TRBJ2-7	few	CASSLGQGYEQYF	TGTGCCAGCTCACTTGGACAGGGGTACGAGCAGTACTTC
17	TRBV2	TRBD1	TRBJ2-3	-	CASSVTPAETGTDTQYF	TGTGCCAGCAGTGTGACTCCGGCCGAGACAGGGACAGATACGCAGTATTTT
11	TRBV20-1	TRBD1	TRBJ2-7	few	CSAPTGREQYF	TGCAGTGCCCCGACAGGGCGCGAGCAGTACTTC
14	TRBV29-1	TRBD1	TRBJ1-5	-	CSVANRGIDQPQHF	TGCAGCGTTGCGAACAGGGGCATCGATCAGCCCCAGCATTTT
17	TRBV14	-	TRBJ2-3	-	CASSQRGQGAFTDTQYF	TGTGCCAGCAGCCAACGAGGTCAAGGGGCCTTCACAGATACGCAGTATTTT
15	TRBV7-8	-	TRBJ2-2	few	CASSSRTSNTGELFF	TGTGCCAGCAGCTCACGGACTTCGAACACCGGGGAGCTGTTTTTT
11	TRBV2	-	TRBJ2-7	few	CASAGSYEQYF	TGTGCCAGCGCGGGCTCCTACGAGCAGTACTTC
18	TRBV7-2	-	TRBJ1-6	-	CASSLAFRIRDRNSPLHF	TGTGCCAGCAGCTTAGCCTTTAGAATCAGGGATCGGAATTCACCCCTCCACTTT
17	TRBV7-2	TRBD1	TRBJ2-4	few	CASSSEPRGRAKNIQYF	TGTGCCAGCAGCTCAGAGCCCAGGGGGCGCGCCAAAAACATTCAGTACTTC
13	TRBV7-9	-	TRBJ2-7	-	CASSSPAQGEQYF	TGTGCCAGCAGCTCCCCAGCACAGGGCGAGCAGTACTTC
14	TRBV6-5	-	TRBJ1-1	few	CASSSRGGDTEAFF	TGTGCCAGCAGTTCCCGAGGAGGGGACACTGAAGCTTTCTTT
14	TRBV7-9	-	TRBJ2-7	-	CASSNSRLSSRQYF	TGTGCCAGCAGCAACTCGAGACTTTCGTCCCGTCAGTACTTC
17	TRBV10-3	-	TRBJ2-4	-	CAISDSYSSLAKNIQYF	TGTGCCATCAGTGACTCCTACAGTTCCCTAGCCAAAAACATTCAGTACTTC
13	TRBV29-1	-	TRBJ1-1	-	CSVVRRLSTLAFF	TGCAGCGTTGTGAGGCGATTAAGCACGTTAGCTTTCTTT
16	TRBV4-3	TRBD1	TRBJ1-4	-	CASSQEVNRGNEKLFF	TGCGCCAGCAGCCAAGAAGTCAACAGGGGGAATGAAAAACTGTTTTTT
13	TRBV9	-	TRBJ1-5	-	CASSVAGGSPQHF	TGTGCCAGCAGCGTAGCGGGGGGCTCGCCCCAGCATTTT
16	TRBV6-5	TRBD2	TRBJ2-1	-	CASSSSLAGGDNEQFF	TGTGCCAGCAGTTCCTCTCTAGCGGGGGGCGACAATGAGCAGTTCTTC
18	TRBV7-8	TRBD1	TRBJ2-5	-	CASSLEATGAPFQETQYF	TGTGCCAGCAGCTTAGAAGCGACAGGGGCGCCATTCCAAGAGACCCAGTACTTC
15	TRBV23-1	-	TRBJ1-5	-	CASSQFEEDYQPQHF	TGCGCCAGCAGTCAATTTGAGGAGGACTATCAGCCCCAGCATTTT
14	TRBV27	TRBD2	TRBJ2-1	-	CASSSAGSYNEQFF	TGTGCCAGCAGTTCAGCGGGGTCCTACAATGAGCAGTTCTTC
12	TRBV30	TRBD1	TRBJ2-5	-	CAGTVSQETQYF	TGTGCCGGGACAGTTTCACAAGAGACCCAGTACTTC
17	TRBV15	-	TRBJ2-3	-	CATSRPGSTGVTDTQYF	TGTGCCACCAGCAGGCCCGGGTCGACAGGAGTCACAGATACGCAGTATTTT
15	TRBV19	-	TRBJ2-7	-	CASGQGSAGSYEQYF	TGTGCCAGTGGTCAGGGTTCGGCCGGCTCCTACGAGCAGTACTTC
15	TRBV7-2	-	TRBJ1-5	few	CASSLEDRPNQPQHF	TGTGCCAGCAGCTTAGAAGACAGACCAAATCAGCCCCAGCATTTT
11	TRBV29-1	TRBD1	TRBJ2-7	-	CSVGQGNEQYF	TGCAGCGTCGGACAGGGTAACGAGCAGTACTTC
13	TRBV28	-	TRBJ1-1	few	CASSLLTVTEAFF	TGTGCCAGCAGTTTACTGACAGTTACTGAAGCTTTCTTT
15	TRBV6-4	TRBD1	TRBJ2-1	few	CASSRTGVNYNEQFF	TGTGCCAGCAGTCGGACAGGGGTAAATTACAATGAGCAGTTCTTC
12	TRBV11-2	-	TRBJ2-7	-	CASSRQADEQYF	TGTGCCAGCAGCCGACAGGCAGACGAGCAGTACTTC
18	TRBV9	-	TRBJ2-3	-	CASSTRAASPRRTDTQYF	TGTGCCAGCAGCACCCGCGCGGCTAGCCCGAGAAGGACAGATACGCAGTATTTT
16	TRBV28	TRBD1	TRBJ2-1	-	CASRGMGQGDMDEQFF	TGTGCCAGCAGGGGCATGGGACAGGGGGATATGGATGAGCAGTTCTTC
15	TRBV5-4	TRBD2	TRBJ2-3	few	CASSLQLAGTDTQYF	TGTGCCAGCAGCTTGCAGCTAGCGGGCACAGATACGCAGTATTTT
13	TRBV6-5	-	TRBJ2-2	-	CASSDTNTGELFF	TGTGCCAGCTCCGACACAAACACCGGGGAGCTGTTTTTT
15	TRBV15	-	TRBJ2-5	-	CATSRDGQMQETQYF	TGTGCCACCAGCAGAGATGGACAGATGCAAGAGACCCAGTACTTC
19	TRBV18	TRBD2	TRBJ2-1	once	CASSLRTSGGITSYNEQFF	TGTGCCAGCTCACTTCGGACTAGCGGGGGGATAACCTCCTACAATGAGCAGTTCTTC
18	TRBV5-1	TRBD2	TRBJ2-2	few	CASSLDVREAENTGELFF	TGCGCCAGCAGCTTGGACGTCCGGGAGGCTGAGAACACCGGGGAGCTGTTTTTT
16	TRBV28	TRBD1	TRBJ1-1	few	CASSFHTGGRNTEAFF	TGTGCCAGCAGTTTCCACACAGGGGGGAGAAACACTGAAGCTTTCTTT
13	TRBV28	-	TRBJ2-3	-	CASSPTVADTQYF	TGTGCCAGCAGTCCCACGGTAGCAGATACGCAGTATTTT
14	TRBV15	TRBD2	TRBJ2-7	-	CATSRAPGRDEQYF	TGTGCCACCAGCAGAGCTCCAGGGAGGGACGAGCAGTACTTC
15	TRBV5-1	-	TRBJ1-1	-	CASSLDPAGNTEAFF	TGCGCCAGCAGCTTGGATCCAGCGGGGAACACTGAAGCTTTCTTT
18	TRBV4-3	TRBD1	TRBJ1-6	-	CASSQVPGQGSIISPLHF	TGCGCCAGCAGCCAAGTTCCGGGACAGGGGAGTATTATTTCACCCCTCCACTTT
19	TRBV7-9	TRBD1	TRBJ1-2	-	CASSLLAGTGRRGYYGYTF	TGTGCCAGCAGCTTACTCGCCGGGACAGGGAGGCGAGGTTACTATGGCTACACCTTC
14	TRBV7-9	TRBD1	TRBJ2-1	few	CASSHPQGAGEQFF	TGTGCCAGCAGCCATCCCCAGGGGGCAGGTGAGCAGTTCTTC
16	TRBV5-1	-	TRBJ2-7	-	CASSLAWRGLSGEQYF	TGCGCCAGCAGCTTGGCCTGGCGGGGCTTGAGTGGCGAGCAGTACTTC
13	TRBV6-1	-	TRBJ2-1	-	CASSLDRLNEQFF	TGTGCCAGCAGTCTTGACAGGCTCAATGAGCAGTTCTTC
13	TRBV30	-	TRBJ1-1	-	CAWSVQYSTEAFF	TGTGCCTGGAGTGTACAGTACAGCACTGAAGCTTTCTTT
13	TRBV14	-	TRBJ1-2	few	CASSHVGGDGYTF	TGTGCCAGCAGCCATGTCGGGGGTGATGGCTACACCTTC
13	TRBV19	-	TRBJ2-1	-	CASSIDRGANLFF	TGTGCCAGTAGTATAGATCGGGGGGCTAATCTGTTCTTC
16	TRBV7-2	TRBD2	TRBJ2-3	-	CASSLSSGGYSDTQYF	TGTGCCAGCAGCTTATCTAGCGGGGGCTACTCGGATACGCAGTATTTT
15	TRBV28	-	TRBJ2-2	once	CASSLRGRNTGELFF	TGTGCCAGCAGTCTGAGGGGGAGGAACACCGGGGAGCTGTTTTTT
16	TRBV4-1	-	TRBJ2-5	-	CASSQDEGDLGETQYF	TGCGCCAGCAGCCAAGACGAAGGGGATCTTGGCGAGACCCAGTACTTC
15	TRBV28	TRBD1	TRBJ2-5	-	CASRSGTGGRETQYF	TGTGCCAGCAGGTCCGGGACAGGGGGCCGGGAGACCCAGTACTTC
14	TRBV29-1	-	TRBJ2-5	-	CSVGGQAEVMAQYF	TGCAGCGTTGGAGGCCAGGCGGAGGTTATGGCCCAGTACTTC
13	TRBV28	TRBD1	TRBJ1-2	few	CASGTGTGDGYTF	TGTGCCAGCGGCACCGGGACAGGAGATGGCTACACCTTC
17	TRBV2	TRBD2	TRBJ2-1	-	CASSERGAGGPYNEQFF	TGTGCCAGCAGTGAACGAGGTGCGGGAGGCCCATACAATGAGCAGTTCTTC
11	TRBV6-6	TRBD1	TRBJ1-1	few	CASSQDRARLF	TGTGCCAGCAGTCAGGACAGGGCCCGTCTCTTT
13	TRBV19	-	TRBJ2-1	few	CASQPRGWGEQFF	TGTGCCTCACAACCCCGGGGTTGGGGAGAGCAGTTCTTC
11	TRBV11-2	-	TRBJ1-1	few	CASSLVTEAFF	TGTGCCAGCAGCCTCGTCACTGAAGCTTTCTTT